This T cell receptor (beta chain) derives from a study of blood T cell repertoires in COVID-19. Study-level information: Spain, Italy and the United States supplied samples that represented acute and convalescent COVID-19. PBMCs, B-cell-depleted T cells, or T cells provided the cDNA or gDNA that made up the material.

Per the study methods: Amplification of reference gene primers was used by the study to estimate nucleated cell counts. Sequencing used immunoSEQ multiplex PCR; TCRdb keeps in-frame clones, though not all of them. The DNA gave D and trimming, while V, J and clone size come from that table. The repertoire consists of some 180,000 clones, with 70% to 80% occurring once and the leading ten covering roughly 8.6%. Trimming removed 2 bases at V and 2 bases at J, with 8 bases between. CDR1 is MNHEY, CDR2 SMNVEV, per germline (reference sequence). CDR3 length equals 14 residues. The chain combines TRBV27 with TRBJ2-3; TRBD2 might be the D (5 bases). The clonotype comes from a woman in her forties or fifties with active or convalescent COVID-19. The sequencing input was peripheral blood. The CDR3 is CASSLRRATDTQYF. The CDR3 bases are TGTGCCAGCAGTTTAAGGCGGGCCACAGATACGCAGTATTTT.